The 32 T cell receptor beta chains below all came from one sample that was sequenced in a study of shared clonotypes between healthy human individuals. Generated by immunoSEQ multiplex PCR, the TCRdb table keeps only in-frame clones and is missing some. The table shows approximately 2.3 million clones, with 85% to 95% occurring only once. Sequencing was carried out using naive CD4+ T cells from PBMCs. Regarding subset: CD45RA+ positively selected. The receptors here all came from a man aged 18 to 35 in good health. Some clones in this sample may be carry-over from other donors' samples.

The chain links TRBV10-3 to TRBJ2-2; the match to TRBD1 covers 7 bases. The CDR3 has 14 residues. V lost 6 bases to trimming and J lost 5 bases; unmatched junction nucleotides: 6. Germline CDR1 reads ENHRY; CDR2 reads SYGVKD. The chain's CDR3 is CAISDYRGTGELFF. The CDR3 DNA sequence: TGTGCCATCAGCGACTACAGGGGTACCGGGGAGCTGTTTTTT.

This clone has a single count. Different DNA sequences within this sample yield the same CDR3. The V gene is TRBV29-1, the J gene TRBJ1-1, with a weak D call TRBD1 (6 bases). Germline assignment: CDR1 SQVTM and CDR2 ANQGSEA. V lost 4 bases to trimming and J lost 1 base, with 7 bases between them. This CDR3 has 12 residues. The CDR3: CSVGGRNTEAFF. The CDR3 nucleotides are TGCAGCGTTGGGGGGCGGAACACTGAAGCTTTCTTT.

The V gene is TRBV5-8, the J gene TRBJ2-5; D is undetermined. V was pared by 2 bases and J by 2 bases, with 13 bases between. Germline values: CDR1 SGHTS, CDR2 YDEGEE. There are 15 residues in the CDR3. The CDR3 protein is CASSFLGSDQETQYF. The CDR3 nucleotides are TGTGCCAGCAGCTTTCTGGGGTCGGATCAAGAGACCCAGTACTTC.

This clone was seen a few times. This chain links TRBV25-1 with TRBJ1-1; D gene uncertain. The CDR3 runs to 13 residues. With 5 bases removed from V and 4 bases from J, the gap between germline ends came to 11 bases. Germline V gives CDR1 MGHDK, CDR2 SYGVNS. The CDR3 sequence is CASSIALSTEAFF. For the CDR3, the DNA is TGTGCCAGCAGTATCGCGTTGAGCACTGAAGCTTTCTTT.

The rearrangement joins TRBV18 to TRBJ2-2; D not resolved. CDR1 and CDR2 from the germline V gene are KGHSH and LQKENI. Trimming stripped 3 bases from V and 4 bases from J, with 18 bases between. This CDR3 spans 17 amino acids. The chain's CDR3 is CASSPNAPGVTTGELFF. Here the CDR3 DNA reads TGTGCCAGCTCACCCAACGCCCCAGGAGTGACCACCGGGGAGCTGTTTTTT.

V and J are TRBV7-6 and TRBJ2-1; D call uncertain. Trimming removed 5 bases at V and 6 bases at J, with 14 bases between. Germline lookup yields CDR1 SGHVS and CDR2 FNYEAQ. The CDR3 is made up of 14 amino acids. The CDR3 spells CASSPQLRANEQFF. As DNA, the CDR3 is TGTGCCAGCAGCCCCCAGCTCCGGGCCAATGAGCAGTTCTTC.

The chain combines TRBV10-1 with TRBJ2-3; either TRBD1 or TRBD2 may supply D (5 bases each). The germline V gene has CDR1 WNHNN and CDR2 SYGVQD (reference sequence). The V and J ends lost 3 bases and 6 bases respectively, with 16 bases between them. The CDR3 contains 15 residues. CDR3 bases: TGCGCCAGCAGTGATTTTGGGACGGGTGCGGATACGCAGTATTTT. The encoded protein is CASSDFGTGADTQYF.

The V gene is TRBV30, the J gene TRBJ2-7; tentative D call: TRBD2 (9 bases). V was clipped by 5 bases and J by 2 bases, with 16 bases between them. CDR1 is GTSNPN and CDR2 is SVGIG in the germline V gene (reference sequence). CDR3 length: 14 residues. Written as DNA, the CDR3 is TGTGCCTGGGGACAGGGACTAGCCCCCTACGAGCAGTACTTC. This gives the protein CAWGQGLAPYEQYF.

CDR3 sequence reads: CASSVLARFSYEQYF. The CDR3 DNA follows: TGTGCCAGCAGTGTACTAGCGAGATTCTCCTACGAGCAGTACTTC. The gene calls are TRBV2 and TRBJ2-7; 7 bases match TRBD2. Germline CDR1 and CDR2: SNHLY and FYNNEI. This CDR3 spans 15 amino acids. The ends lost 4 bases at V and 0 bases at J; junction bases unmatched: 6.

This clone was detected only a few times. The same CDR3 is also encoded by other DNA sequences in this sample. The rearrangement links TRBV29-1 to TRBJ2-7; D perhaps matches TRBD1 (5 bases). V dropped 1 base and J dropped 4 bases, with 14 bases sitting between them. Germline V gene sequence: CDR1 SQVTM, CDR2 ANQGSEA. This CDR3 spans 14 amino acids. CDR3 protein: CSVEVVRGGYEQYF. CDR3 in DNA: TGCAGCGTTGAAGTGGTTAGGGGTGGGTACGAGCAGTACTTC.

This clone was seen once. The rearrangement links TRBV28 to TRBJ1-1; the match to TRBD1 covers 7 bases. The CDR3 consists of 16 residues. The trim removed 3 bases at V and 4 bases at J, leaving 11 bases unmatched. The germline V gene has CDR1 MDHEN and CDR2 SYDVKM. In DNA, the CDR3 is TGTGCCAGCAGTTTGGGAGGGAACAGGGGATTCACTGAAGCTTTCTTT. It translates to CASSLGGNRGFTEAFF. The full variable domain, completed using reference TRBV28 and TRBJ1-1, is DVKVTQSSRYLVKRTGEKVFLECVQDMDHENMFWYRQDPGLGLRLIYFSYDVKMKEKGDIPEGYSVSREKKERFSLILESASTNQTSMYLCASSLGGNRGFTEAFFGQGTRLTVV.

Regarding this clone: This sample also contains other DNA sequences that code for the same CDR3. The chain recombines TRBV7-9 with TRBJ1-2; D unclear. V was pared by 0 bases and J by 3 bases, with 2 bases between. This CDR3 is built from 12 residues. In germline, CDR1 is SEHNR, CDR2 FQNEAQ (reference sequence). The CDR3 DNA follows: TGTGCCAGCAGCTTAGCGGACTATGGCTACACCTTC. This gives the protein CASSLADYGYTF.

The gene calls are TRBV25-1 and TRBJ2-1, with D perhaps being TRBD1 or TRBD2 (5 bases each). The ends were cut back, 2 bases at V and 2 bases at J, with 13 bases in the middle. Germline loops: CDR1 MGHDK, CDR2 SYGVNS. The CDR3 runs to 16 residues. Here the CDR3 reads CASSELEGRAYNEQFF. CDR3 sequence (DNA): TGTGCCAGCAGTGAACTCGAGGGCAGGGCCTACAATGAGCAGTTCTTC.

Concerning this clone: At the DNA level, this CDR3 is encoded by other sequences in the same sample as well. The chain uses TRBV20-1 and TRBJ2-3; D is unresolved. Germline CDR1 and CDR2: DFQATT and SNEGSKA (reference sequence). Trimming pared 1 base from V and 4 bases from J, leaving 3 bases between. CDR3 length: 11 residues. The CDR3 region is CSARGPDTQYF. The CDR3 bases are TGCAGTGCTAGAGGGCCAGATACGCAGTATTTT.

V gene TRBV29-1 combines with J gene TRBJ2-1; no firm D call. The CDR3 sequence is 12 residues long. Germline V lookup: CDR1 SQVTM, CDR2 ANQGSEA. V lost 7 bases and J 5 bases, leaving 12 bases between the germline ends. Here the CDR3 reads CSAGRLHNEQFF. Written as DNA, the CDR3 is TGCAGCGCTGGTCGTCTCCACAATGAGCAGTTCTTC.

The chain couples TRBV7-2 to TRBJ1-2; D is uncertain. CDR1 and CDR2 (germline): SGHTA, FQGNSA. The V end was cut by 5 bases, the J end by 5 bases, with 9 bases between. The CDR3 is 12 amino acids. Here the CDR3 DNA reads TGTGCCAGCAGCCCCGGTCAATATGGCTACACCTTC. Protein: CASSPGQYGYTF.

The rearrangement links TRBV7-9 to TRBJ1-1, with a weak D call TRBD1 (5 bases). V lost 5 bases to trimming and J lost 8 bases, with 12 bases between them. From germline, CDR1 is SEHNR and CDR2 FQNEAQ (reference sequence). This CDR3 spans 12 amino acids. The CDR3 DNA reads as TGTGCCAGCAGCAACAGCGGGGGGGAAGCTTTCTTT. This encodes CASSNSGGEAFF.

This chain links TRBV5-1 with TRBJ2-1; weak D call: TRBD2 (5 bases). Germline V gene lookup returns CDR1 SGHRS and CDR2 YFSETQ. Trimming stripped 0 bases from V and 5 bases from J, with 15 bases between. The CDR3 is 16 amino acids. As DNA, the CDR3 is TGCGCCAGCAGCTTGGGTCCGGGGTTGGGAAACAATGAGCAGTTCTTC. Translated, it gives CASSLGPGLGNNEQFF. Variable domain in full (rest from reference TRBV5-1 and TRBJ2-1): KAGVTQTPRYLIKTRGQQVTLSCSPISGHRSVSWYQQTPGQGLQFLFEYFSETQRNKGNFPGRFSGRQFSNSRSEMNVSTLELGDSALYLCASSLGPGLGNNEQFFGPGTRLTVL.

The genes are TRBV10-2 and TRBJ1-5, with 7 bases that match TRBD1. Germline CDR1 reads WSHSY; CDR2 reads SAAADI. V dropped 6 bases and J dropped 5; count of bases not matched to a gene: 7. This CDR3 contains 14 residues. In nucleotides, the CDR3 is TGCGCCAGCAGGAACGCAGGGGGGGATCAGCCCCAGCATTTT. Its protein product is CASRNAGGDQPQHF.

The CDR3 reads CASSLNLGADTQYF. The DNA for the CDR3 is TGTGCCAGCAGCTTAAACTTAGGCGCAGATACGCAGTATTTT. The rearrangement uses TRBV7-6 and TRBJ2-3; D uncertain. The ends were cut back, 2 bases at V and 4 bases at J, with 10 bases in the middle. The V gene's germline CDR1 is SGHVS and CDR2 FNYEAQ. The CDR3 sequence is 14 residues long. The full variable domain, its missing parts supplied by reference TRBV7-6 and TRBJ2-3, is GAGVSQSPRYKVTKRGQDVALRCDPISGHVSLYWYRQALGQGPEFLTYFNYEAQQDKSGLPNDRFSAERPEGSISTLTIQRTEQRDSAMYRCASSLNLGADTQYFGPGTRLTVL.

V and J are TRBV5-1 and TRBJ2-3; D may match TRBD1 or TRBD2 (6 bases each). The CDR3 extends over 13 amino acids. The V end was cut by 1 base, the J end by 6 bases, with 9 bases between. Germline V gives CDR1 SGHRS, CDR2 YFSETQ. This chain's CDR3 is CASSLFGGDTQYF. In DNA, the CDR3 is TGCGCCAGCAGCTTGTTCGGGGGCGATACGCAGTATTTT.

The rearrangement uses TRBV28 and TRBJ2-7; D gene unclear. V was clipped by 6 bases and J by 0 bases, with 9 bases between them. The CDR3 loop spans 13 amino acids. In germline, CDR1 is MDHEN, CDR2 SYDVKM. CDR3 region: CASSGRISYEQYF. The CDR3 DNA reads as TGTGCCAGCAGCGGACGGATCTCCTACGAGCAGTACTTC.

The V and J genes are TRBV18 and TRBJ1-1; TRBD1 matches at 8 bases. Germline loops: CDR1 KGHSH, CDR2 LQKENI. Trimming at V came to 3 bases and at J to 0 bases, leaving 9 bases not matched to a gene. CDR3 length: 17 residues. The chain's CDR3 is CASSPRPTGVMNTEAFF. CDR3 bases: TGTGCCAGCTCACCTAGACCGACAGGGGTCATGAACACTGAAGCTTTCTTT.

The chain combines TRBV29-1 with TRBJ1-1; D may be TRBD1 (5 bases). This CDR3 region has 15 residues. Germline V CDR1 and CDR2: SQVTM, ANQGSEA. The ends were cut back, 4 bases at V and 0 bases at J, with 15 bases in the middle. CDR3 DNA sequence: TGCAGCGTTGGGGCCCGCGCGGGGGTGAACACTGAAGCTTTCTTT. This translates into CSVGARAGVNTEAFF. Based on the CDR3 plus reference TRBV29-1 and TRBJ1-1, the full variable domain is SAVISQKPSRDICQRGTSLTIQCQVDSQVTMMFWYRQQPGQSLTLIATANQGSEATYESGFVIDKFPISRPNLTFSTLTVSNMSPEDSSIYLCSVGARAGVNTEAFFGQGTRLTVV.

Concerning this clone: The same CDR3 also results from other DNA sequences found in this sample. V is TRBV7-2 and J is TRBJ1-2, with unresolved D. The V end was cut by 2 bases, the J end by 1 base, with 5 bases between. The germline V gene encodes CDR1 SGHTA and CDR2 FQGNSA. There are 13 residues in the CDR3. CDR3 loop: CASSLSVNYGYTF. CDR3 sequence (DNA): TGTGCCAGCAGCTTATCGGTTAACTATGGCTACACCTTC.

CDR3 in DNA: TGTGCCAGCAGCGACTCCAGGGGGCTGTTTTTT. Its translation is CASSDSRGLFF. The V and J genes are TRBV9 and TRBJ2-2; maybe TRBD1 (6 bases). CDR3 length: 11 amino acids. Trimming pared 3 bases from V and 13 bases from J, leaving 10 bases between. The V gene's germline CDR1 is SGDLS and CDR2 YYNGEE.

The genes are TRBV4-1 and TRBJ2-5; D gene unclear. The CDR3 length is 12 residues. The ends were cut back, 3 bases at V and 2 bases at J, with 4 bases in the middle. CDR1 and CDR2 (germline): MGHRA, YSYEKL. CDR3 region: CASSHQQETQYF. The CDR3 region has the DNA TGCGCCAGCAGCCACCAGCAAGAGACCCAGTACTTC.

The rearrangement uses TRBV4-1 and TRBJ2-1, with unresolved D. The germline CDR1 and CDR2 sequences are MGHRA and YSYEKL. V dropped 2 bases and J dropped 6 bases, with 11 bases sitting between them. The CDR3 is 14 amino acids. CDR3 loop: CASSQLTVSNEQFF. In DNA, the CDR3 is TGCGCCAGCAGCCAACTCACGGTGTCCAATGAGCAGTTCTTC.

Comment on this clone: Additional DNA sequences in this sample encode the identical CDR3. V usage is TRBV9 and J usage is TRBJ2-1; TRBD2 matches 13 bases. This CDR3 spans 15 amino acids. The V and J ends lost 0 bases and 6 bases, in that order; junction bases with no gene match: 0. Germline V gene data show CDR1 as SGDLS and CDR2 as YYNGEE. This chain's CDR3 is CASSVGLAGGNEQFF. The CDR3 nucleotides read TGTGCCAGCAGCGTAGGACTAGCGGGAGGCAATGAGCAGTTCTTC.

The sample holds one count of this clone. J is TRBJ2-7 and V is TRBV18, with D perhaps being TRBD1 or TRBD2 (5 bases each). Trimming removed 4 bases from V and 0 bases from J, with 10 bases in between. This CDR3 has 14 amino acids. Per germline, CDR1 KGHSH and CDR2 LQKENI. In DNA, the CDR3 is TGTGCCAGCTCACAGGGACGGGGCTCCTACGAGCAGTACTTC. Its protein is CASSQGRGSYEQYF.

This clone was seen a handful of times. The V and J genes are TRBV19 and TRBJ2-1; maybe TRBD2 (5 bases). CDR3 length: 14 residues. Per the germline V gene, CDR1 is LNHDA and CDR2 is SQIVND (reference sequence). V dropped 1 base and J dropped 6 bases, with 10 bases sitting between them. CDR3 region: CASSIGASRNEQFF. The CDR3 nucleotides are TGTGCCAGTAGTATAGGGGCTAGCCGCAATGAGCAGTTCTTC. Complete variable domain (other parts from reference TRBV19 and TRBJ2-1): DGGITQSPKYLFRKEGQNVTLSCEQNLNHDAMYWYRQDPGQGLRLIYYSQIVNDFQKGDIAEGYSVSREKKESFPLTVTSAQKNPTAFYLCASSIGASRNEQFFGPGTRLTVL.

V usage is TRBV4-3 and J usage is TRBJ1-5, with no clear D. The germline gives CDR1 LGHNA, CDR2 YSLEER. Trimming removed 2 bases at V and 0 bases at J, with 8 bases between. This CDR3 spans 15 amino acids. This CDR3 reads CASSQKAYSNQPQHF. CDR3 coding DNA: TGCGCCAGCAGCCAAAAGGCTTATAGCAATCAGCCCCAGCATTTT.